In this sample, the clone carrying this T cell receptor beta chain turned up a few times. From the RT-PCR reads, TCRdb called clonotypes with MiXCR, one entry per CDR3 protein. The sample shows approximately 730,000 distinct CDR3 sequences, around 14% of them seen only once. These data belong to a study of response to subunit inactivated influenza vaccine. The CDR3 extends over 16 amino acids. The germline V gene encodes CDR1 MDHEN and CDR2 SYDVKM. Trimming took 5 bases from V and 5 from J; bases not matched to a gene: 8. This clonotype was sampled from a man aged 45-60 years who received an inactivated influenza vaccine. The sequenced sample was PBMCs from blood, obtained 14 to 15 days before vaccination. The rearrangement links TRBV28 to TRBJ2-5; TRBD2 agrees at 13 bases. CDR3 nucleotide sequence: TGTGCCAGCAGTCCGGGACTAGCGGGGTTGGGCGAGACCCAGTACTTC. Its protein product is CASSPGLAGLGETQYF. Full variable domain (outside the CDR3, taken from reference TRBV28 and TRBJ2-5): DVKVTQSSRYLVKRTGEKVFLECVQDMDHENMFWYRQDPGLGLRLIYFSYDVKMKEKGDIPEGYSVSREKKERFSLILESASTNQTSMYLCASSPGLAGLGETQYFGPGTRLLVL.